Presented here are 18 T cell receptor beta chains from one specimen sequenced in a study of T cells in women clearing cervical HPV infection. Clones were sequenced by immunoSEQ multiplex PCR, and TCRdb holds only the in-frame ones, with some missing. This sample's clone table lists 25,000 to 35,000 clones. The specimen was blood buffy coat. These receptors were obtained from a woman aged 18-70 years with a cervical HPV16 infection that either progressed to CIN3+ or cleared (not recorded which).

Note on this clone: The read comes to an end 3 residues before the CDR3 does, leaving the germline J gene to fill in the end. The rearrangement links TRBV2 to TRBJ1-3, with D unresolved. V lost 3 bases, J lost 0 bases, and 9 bases lay in between. CDR1 is SNHLY and CDR2 is FYNNEI in the germline V gene. The CDR3 extends over 15 amino acids. The part of the CDR3 DNA that was read is TGTGCCAGCAGTGACCAGGATAACTCTGGAAACACC. It yields the protein CASSDQDNSGNT. The full CDR3 protein reads CASSDQDNSGNTIYF.

Note on this clone: The read ends 3 residues early relative to the CDR3; the germline J gene fills the gap. The chain recombines TRBV19 with TRBJ2-2, with a tentative D call TRBD2 (5 bases). Germline V gene lookup returns CDR1 LNHDA and CDR2 SQIVND (reference sequence). The CDR3 loop spans 14 amino acids. With 0 bases removed from V and 9 bases from J, the gap between germline ends came to 11 bases. The CDR3 DNA, read in part, is TGTGCCAGTAGTATAGAGCTAGCATCCAGGGAG. It is translated as CASSIELASRE. The full CDR3 sequence reads CASSIELASRELFF. The full variable domain, in which reference TRBV19 and TRBJ2-2 provide the parts outside the CDR3, is DGGITQSPKYLFRKEGQNVTLSCEQNLNHDAMYWYRQDPGQGLRLIYYSQIVNDFQKGDIAEGYSVSREKKESFPLTVTSAQKNPTAFYLCASSIELASRELFFGEGSRLTVL.

On this clone: Coverage ceases 3 residues before the CDR3 finishes, and the germline J gene fills in the end. The V call is TRBV6-1, the J call TRBJ2-7; TRBD1 matches at 10 bases. V lost 2 bases, J lost 5 bases, and 6 bases stayed unmatched. The CDR3 spans 15 residues. CDR1 MNHNS and CDR2 SASEGT come from the germline V gene. The sequenced CDR3 bases are TGTGCCAGCAGTGAACCGACAGGGGGCTCGGACGAG. Protein product: CASSEPTGGSDE. The CDR3 in its entirety is CASSEPTGGSDEQYF.

As concerns this clone: The read finishes 3 residues shy of the CDR3 end, and the germline J gene is used to complete it. The sample holds other DNA sequences that translate to the same CDR3. This sequence joins TRBV6-4 and TRBJ2-3; a weak D match, TRBD2 (6 bases). Per germline, CDR1 MRHNA and CDR2 SNTAGT. This CDR3 is built from 14 residues. The ends were cut back, 3 bases at V and 0 bases at J, with 7 bases in the middle. The CDR3 protein is CASSDRGSTDTQYF. Partial CDR3 DNA: TGTGCCAGCAGTGATCGGGGGAGCACAGATACG.

As for this clone: Read coverage stops 3 residues before the CDR3 terminus; the germline J gene supplies the remainder. The V and J genes are TRBV7-9 and TRBJ2-1, with 8 nucleotides matching TRBD1. The V and J ends lost 1 base and 2 bases, in that order; junction bases with no gene match: 1. Germline V gene sequence: CDR1 SEHNR, CDR2 FQNEAQ (reference sequence). The CDR3 is 15 residues long. Here the CDR3 reads CASSLGRGPYNEQFF. The covered CDR3 bases are TGTGCCAGCAGCTTAGGCAGGGGGCCCTACAATGAG.

In the case of this clone: Read data end 3 residues before the CDR3 end; the end is taken from the germline J gene. This sequence joins TRBV7-2 and TRBJ2-7; maybe TRBD2 (6 bases). Germline V gives CDR1 SGHTA, CDR2 FQGNSA. V lost 6 bases and J 2 bases, leaving 14 bases between the germline ends. The CDR3 length is 14 residues. This CDR3 reads CASRDGTVTYEQYF. The part of the CDR3 DNA that was read is TGTGCCAGCAGGGACGGGACTGTTACCTACGAG.

As concerns this clone: The read falls 3 residues short of the CDR3 end, and the missing part is taken from the germline J gene. The V and J genes are TRBV30 and TRBJ1-6; D is perhaps TRBD1 (5 bases). Looked up from germline, CDR1 is GTSNPN and CDR2 is SVGIG (reference sequence). The germline V and J ends were trimmed by 2 bases and 2 bases, with 10 bases remaining between them. CDR3 length equals 15 residues. The CDR3 loop is CAWSPRVTYNSPLHF. The DNA read from the CDR3 is TGTGCCTGGAGTCCCAGGGTAACCTATAATTCACCC.

About this clone itself: Read sequence stops 3 residues before the CDR3 end, and the germline J gene provides the missing end. The gene calls are TRBV12-3 or TRBV12-4 and TRBJ2-1; TRBD2 is a possible D gene (5 bases). V was trimmed by 3 bases and J by 4 bases, leaving 13 bases between them. The CDR3 runs to 15 residues. CDR3 loop: CASSFGLLVYNEQFF. The covered CDR3 bases are TGTGCCAGCAGTTTCGGACTGTTGGTGTACAATGAG.

Of note for this clone: The CDR3 extends 3 residues past the end of the read, so its final part is completed from the germline J gene. The chain employs TRBV10-3 and TRBJ2-5, with 7 bases fitting TRBD2. The germline V gene has CDR1 ENHRY and CDR2 SYGVKD. The CDR3 totals 13 residues. Trimming cost V 7 bases and J 1 base; bases outside gene matches: 3. CDR3 bases read: TGTGCCATCACCGTAGCGGGCCAAGAGACC. It codes for CAITVAGQET. The CDR3 as a whole reads CAITVAGQETQYF.

A word on this clone: The CDR3 end is not reached by the read, which stops 3 residues before it; the germline J gene fills it in. This chain connects TRBV5-1 to TRBJ2-1, with TRBD2 identical over 9 bases. Trimming removed 7 bases from V and 8 bases from J; junction bases left unmatched: 7. The CDR3 consists of 13 residues. Per the germline V gene, CDR1 is SGHRS and CDR2 is YFSETQ. CDR3 amino acids: CASRSGGSDEQFF. CDR3 DNA, as far as it was read: TGCGCCAGCCGCAGCGGGGGGTCCGATGAG.

Of note for this clone: The read comes to an end 3 residues before the CDR3 does, leaving the germline J gene to fill in the end. The chain has TRBV14 and TRBJ1-1; D is uncertain. From germline, CDR1 is SGHDN and CDR2 FVKESK. The ends were cut back, 1 base at V and 1 base at J, with 10 bases in the middle. The CDR3 runs to 15 residues. Incomplete CDR3 DNA: TGTGCCAGCAGCCAAGTCCGTCAGAAGAACACTGAA. Translating it yields CASSQVRQKNTE. The CDR3 as a whole reads CASSQVRQKNTEAFF.

Comments on this clone: The read gets to within 3 residues of the CDR3 end, and the germline J gene fills in the rest. The chain uses TRBV2 and TRBJ2-7, with TRBD2 matching over 9 bases. Germline loops: CDR1 SNHLY, CDR2 FYNNEI. V was clipped by 8 bases and J by 3 bases; unmatched bases: 5. The CDR3 loop spans 13 amino acids. CDR3 DNA (partial): TGTGCCAGCTGGGGACTAGCCCACTACGAG. Its protein product is CASWGLAHYE. Given in full, the CDR3 is CASWGLAHYEQYF.

On this clone: The sequenced fragment ends 3 residues before the CDR3 boundary, so the rest is inferred from the germline J gene. The rearrangement uses TRBV12-3 or TRBV12-4 and TRBJ1-5; unclear D gene. V was trimmed by 2 bases and J by 7 bases, leaving 9 bases between them. CDR3 size: 13 residues. CDR3 region: CASSLSHGQPQHF. The CDR3 bases that were read are TGTGCCAGCAGTTTATCCCATGGCCAGCCC.

Points on this clone: The sequenced fragment ends 3 residues before the CDR3 boundary, so the rest is inferred from the germline J gene. The chain employs TRBV18 and TRBJ1-2, with 9 bases fitting TRBD1. In germline, CDR1 is KGHSH, CDR2 LQKENI. This CDR3 has 15 amino acids. V lost 6 bases, J lost 5 bases, and 10 bases stayed unmatched. CDR3 loop: CASSGQGQGLYGYTF. Partial CDR3 DNA: TGTGCCAGCTCCGGACAGGGACAGGGATTATATGGC.

The CDR3 bases that were read are TGTGCCAGCCGACTGGTTGGGGCCAAAAACATT. Translating gives CASRLVGAKNI. The entire CDR3 protein reads CASRLVGAKNIQYF. The chain couples TRBV2 to TRBJ2-4; no reliable D call. The CDR3 is cut off 3 residues early in the read; its end comes from the germline J gene. V was shortened by 8 bases and J by 1 base, with 12 bases between the two germline ends. CDR1 and CDR2 from the germline V gene are SNHLY and FYNNEI. CDR3 length equals 14 residues. Filled out from reference TRBV2 and TRBJ2-4, the complete variable domain reads EPEVTQTPSHQVTQMGQEVILRCVPISNHLYFYWYRQILGQKVEFLVSFYNNEISEKSEIFDDQFSVERPDGSNFTLKIRSTKLEDSAMYFCASRLVGAKNIQYFGAGTRLSVL.

A word on this clone: The read ends 3 residues shy of where the CDR3 ends; the end is completed using the germline J gene. The V gene is TRBV18, the J gene TRBJ2-7; 10 bases match TRBD1. V lost 6 bases, J lost 6 bases, and 5 bases stayed unmatched. Germline values: CDR1 KGHSH, CDR2 LQKENI. This CDR3 region has 13 residues. CDR3 in amino acids: CASSPGTGAEQYF. CDR3 DNA, as far as it was read: TGTGCCAGCTCGCCTGGGACAGGGGCCGAG.

Regarding this clone: The sequenced fragment ends 3 residues before the CDR3 boundary, so the rest is inferred from the germline J gene. The chain employs TRBV7-6 and TRBJ1-2; 8 nucleotides agree with TRBD1. The J segment lost 5 bases and the V segment lost 5 bases, leaving 4 bases of the junction unmatched. Germline V CDR1 and CDR2: SGHVS, FNYEAQ. The CDR3 has 13 residues. The CDR3 loop reads CASSHGQGYGYTF. The CDR3 DNA, read in part, is TGTGCCAGCAGCCACGGACAGGGATATGGC.

With respect to this clone: The read terminates 3 residues ahead of where the CDR3 ends, so the germline J gene completes it. The V gene is TRBV19, the J gene TRBJ2-2; no definite D call. This CDR3 has 15 amino acids. Trimming removed 6 bases from V and 6 bases from J, with 17 bases in between. The V gene's germline CDR1 is LNHDA and CDR2 SQIVND (reference sequence). Partial CDR3 DNA: TGTGCCAGTAGACATGTAGTAGGGTCCGCCGGGGAG. This encodes CASRHVVGSAGE. In full, the CDR3 reads CASRHVVGSAGELFF.